The 23 T cell receptor beta chains in this list originate from one sample, sequenced in a study of blood T cell repertoires in COVID-19 (TCRdb year 2020). The method was the immunoSEQ multiplex PCR assay. Sourced from immuneACCESS, this table was stored by TCRdb with only in-frame sequences that have V and J called. A share of the clones is absent; for the studies checked, an unresolved V gene accounts for under half, and the remainder has no known explanation. The sample table lists some 180,000 clones, roughly 89% of them with a count of one. Of the sample, about 3.3% is held by the ten largest clones. The sequencing input was PBMCs or T cells enriched from blood (not recorded which). All receptors come from a woman aged 25 to 45 who had been exposed to COVID-19.

This chain uses TRBV4-3 with TRBJ2-5, with D possibly being TRBD1 (5 bases). The CDR3 totals 17 residues. The V gene's germline CDR1 is LGHNA and CDR2 YSLEER. With 2 bases removed from V and 7 bases from J, the gap between germline ends came to 23 bases. The CDR3 DNA sequence: TGCGCCAGCAGCCAATTCTGGGGCCTTACCGAACTGGGGACCCAGTACTTC. Translated: CASSQFWGLTELGTQYF.

The chain links TRBV9 to TRBJ1-4; D is perhaps TRBD1 (6 bases). CDR1 is SGDLS and CDR2 is YYNGEE in the germline V gene. Trimming stripped 4 bases from V and 5 bases from J, with 15 bases between. The CDR3 length is 15 residues. The CDR3 is CASSPRTVSNEKLFF. CDR3 bases: TGTGCCAGCAGCCCCCGGACAGTTTCCAATGAAAAACTGTTTTTT.

This chain links TRBV5-1 with TRBJ2-3; 7 nucleotides align to TRBD1. The germline V gene has CDR1 SGHRS and CDR2 YFSETQ. V gave up 5 bases and J gave up 5 bases; unmatched junction bases: 5. The CDR3 length is 13 residues. CDR3 sequence reads: CASRLGQKDTQYF. CDR3 DNA: TGCGCCAGCAGGCTGGGACAGAAAGATACGCAGTATTTT.

Only one count was recorded for this clone. The rearrangement joins TRBV4-3 to TRBJ2-5; D remains ambiguous. The CDR3 totals 15 residues. V was trimmed by 0 bases and J by 1 base, leaving 9 bases between them. Looked up from germline, CDR1 is LGHNA and CDR2 is YSLEER. The CDR3 nucleotides read TGCGCCAGCAGCCAAGATGTTGGCTCCCAAGAGACCCAGTACTTC. Residues: CASSQDVGSQETQYF.

The chain combines TRBV25-1 with TRBJ2-5; D is undetermined. V was clipped by 10 bases and J by 5 bases, with 14 bases between them. The CDR3 contains 12 residues. Per the germline V gene, CDR1 is MGHDK and CDR2 is SYGVNS. In DNA, the CDR3 is TGTGCCACGTCCGATGAACTTGAGACCCAGTACTTC. This translates into CATSDELETQYF.

This chain joins TRBV7-6 and TRBJ1-4, with D possibly being TRBD1 (6 bases). CDR1 is SGHVS and CDR2 is FNYEAQ in the germline V gene. The CDR3 is 14 amino acids. The V end lost 3 bases, the J end lost 8 bases, and 13 bases lay between the germline ends. CDR3 sequence (DNA): TGTGCCAGCAGCTTTCAGGGGACAAACGAAAAACTGTTTTTT. It yields the protein CASSFQGTNEKLFF.

CDR3 nucleotide sequence: TGTGCCAGCAGCGTAGCAGGTAACACTGAAGCTTTCTTT. It encodes CASSVAGNTEAFF. The V call is TRBV9, the J call TRBJ1-1; D uncertain. Germline V CDR1 and CDR2: SGDLS, YYNGEE. Trimming stripped 0 bases from V and 2 bases from J, with 5 bases between. The CDR3 has 13 residues.

The V and J genes are TRBV7-3 and TRBJ1-1; 8 bases map to TRBD1. The CDR3 consists of 15 residues. Looked up from germline, CDR1 is SGHTA and CDR2 is FQGTGA. The ends lost 4 bases at V and 2 bases at J; junction bases unmatched: 6. Here the CDR3 reads CASSSGTGSNTEAFF. Written as DNA, the CDR3 is TGTGCCAGCAGCTCTGGGACAGGTTCAAACACTGAAGCTTTCTTT.

The rearrangement joins TRBV18 to TRBJ2-6; possible D gene TRBD1, 6 bases. The CDR3 spans 18 residues. Germline V gene sequence: CDR1 KGHSH, CDR2 LQKENI. The V end was cut by 6 bases, the J end by 0 bases, with 18 bases between. The CDR3 region is CASSPGTGSSSGANVLTF. The CDR3 nucleotides read TGTGCCAGCTCGCCCGGAACAGGGTCCTCCTCTGGGGCCAACGTCCTGACTTTC. The complete variable domain, with remaining parts taken from reference TRBV18 and TRBJ2-6, reads NAGVMQNPRHLVRRRGQEARLRCSPMKGHSHVYWYRQLPEEGLKFMVYLQKENIIDESGMPKERFSAEFPKEGPSILRIQQVVRGDSAAYFCASSPGTGSSSGANVLTFGAGSRLTVL.

The chain recombines TRBV6-4 with TRBJ2-7; 9 nucleotides match TRBD1. Germline CDR1 reads MRHNA; CDR2 reads SNTAGT. The CDR3 contains 17 residues. After removal of 6 bases from V and 4 bases from J, the junction contained 16 bases not matched to a gene. CDR3 residues: CASRSRDRVAETYEQYF. The CDR3 DNA reads as TGTGCCAGCAGAAGCCGGGACAGGGTAGCCGAGACGTACGAGCAGTACTTC.

J is TRBJ2-5 and V is TRBV4-1; the match to TRBD2 covers 8 bases. CDR1 and CDR2 (germline): MGHRA, YSYEKL. V was pared by 4 bases and J by 4 bases, with 2 bases of the junction left unmatched. This CDR3 comprises 13 residues. The DNA for the CDR3 is TGCGCCAGCAGCCGAAGCGGGGGAGAGACCCAGTACTTC. It translates to CASSRSGGETQYF.

This rearrangement joins TRBV7-9 to TRBJ1-2, with 7 positions matching TRBD1. Germline lookup yields CDR1 SEHNR and CDR2 FQNEAQ (reference sequence). This CDR3 has 15 residues. V was clipped by 2 bases and J by 2 bases; unmatched bases: 5. The CDR3 loop is CASSLKTGLNYGYTF. In DNA, the CDR3 is TGTGCCAGCAGCTTAAAGACAGGGTTAAACTATGGCTACACCTTC.

The CDR3 DNA is TGTGCCAGCAGCCACGGGGGGTCCCCAACAAGAAATTCACCCCTCCACTTT. Protein: CASSHGGSPTRNSPLHF. V is TRBV3-1 (or the pseudogene TRBV3-2) and J is TRBJ1-6; D perhaps matches TRBD1 (5 bases). The CDR3 sequence is 17 residues long. V was trimmed by 3 bases and J by 7 bases, leaving 19 bases between them. Per germline, CDR1 LGHDT and CDR2 YNNKEL (reference sequence).

V and J are TRBV7-8 and TRBJ2-7; 9 bases line up with TRBD1. Germline values: CDR1 SGHVS, CDR2 FQNEAQ. J was trimmed by 3 bases and V by 5 bases; bases with no gene match: 8. The CDR3 is made up of 15 amino acids. CDR3 residues: CASSPRQGGDYEQYF. CDR3 sequence (DNA): TGTGCCAGCAGCCCTCGACAGGGGGGCGACTACGAGCAGTACTTC.

The genes are TRBV3-1 (or the pseudogene TRBV3-2) and TRBJ2-7; 8 nucleotides agree with TRBD2. Trimming took 1 base from V and 7 from J; bases not matched to a gene: 12. Germline CDR1 is LGHDT and CDR2 is YNNKEL (reference sequence). This CDR3 spans 16 amino acids. The CDR3 DNA is TGTGCCAGCAGCCAAGGCTTCGTCGGGGGGGTCTTTGAGCAGTACTTC. It is translated as CASSQGFVGGVFEQYF.

The CDR3 DNA reads TGCGCCAGCAGCCAAGATAGGGGGACAGTAATGGATACGCAGTATTTT. Its protein product is CASSQDRGTVMDTQYF. The V call is TRBV4-1, the J call TRBJ2-3, with 7 bases lining up with TRBD1. Germline CDR1 MGHRA, CDR2 YSYEKL. V shed 0 bases and J 6 bases; nucleotides not matched to a gene: 9. The CDR3 extends over 16 amino acids.

This chain links TRBV5-1 with TRBJ1-2; maybe TRBD1 (5 bases). The CDR3 runs to 15 residues. Germline assignment: CDR1 SGHRS and CDR2 YFSETQ. V lost 0 bases and J 7 bases, leaving 16 bases between the germline ends. CDR3 sequence: CASSLAYGTRVGYTF. The CDR3 bases are TGCGCCAGCAGCTTGGCTTATGGGACTAGAGTTGGCTACACCTTC.

The CDR3: CASSRAGQGVGNQPQHF. CDR3 nucleotide sequence: TGTGCCAGTAGTAGGGCGGGACAGGGGGTCGGCAATCAGCCCCAGCATTTT. The chain combines TRBV19 with TRBJ1-5; 11 bases are a match to TRBD1. From germline, CDR1 is LNHDA and CDR2 SQIVND (reference sequence). The CDR3 totals 17 residues. Trimming removed 4 bases from V and 2 bases from J; junction bases left unmatched: 7.

As regards this clone: Other DNA variants within this sample encode the same CDR3. V and J are TRBV5-1 and TRBJ1-5, with a weak D call TRBD1 (5 bases). Germline loops: CDR1 SGHRS, CDR2 YFSETQ. V was clipped by 0 bases and J by 0 bases, with 7 bases between them. This CDR3 comprises 15 residues. For the CDR3, the DNA is TGCGCCAGCAGCTTGGCGGGGGTTAGCAATCAGCCCCAGCATTTT. It translates to CASSLAGVSNQPQHF.

The chain combines TRBV25-1 with TRBJ1-3; D is ambiguous. The CDR3 extends over 16 amino acids. The germline V gene encodes CDR1 MGHDK and CDR2 SYGVNS. The ends were cut back, 2 bases at V and 9 bases at J, with 20 bases in the middle. In nucleotides, the CDR3 is TGTGCCAGCAGTGAAGAAGCCAGCCGGGATATAGGCACCATATATTTT. As protein: CASSEEASRDIGTIYF.

The chain joins TRBV18 to TRBJ2-3; D call uncertain. The CDR3 is made up of 14 amino acids. Germline CDR1 and CDR2: KGHSH and LQKENI. Between the trimmed V and J ends, which lost 3 bases and 3 bases, there was a span of 10 bases. Here the CDR3 DNA reads TGTGCCAGCTCACCCCAGGCCGGTACAGATACGCAGTATTTT. Protein product: CASSPQAGTDTQYF.

The gene calls are TRBV4-2 and TRBJ1-6; the match to TRBD1 covers 7 bases. The CDR3 is 16 amino acids. Germline V gene sequence: CDR1 LGHNA, CDR2 YNFKEQ. After removal of 0 bases from V and 8 bases from J, the junction contained 7 bases not matched to a gene. In DNA, the CDR3 is TGTGCCAGCAGCCAAGAGATCGGGACAGTACATTCACCCCTCCACTTT. It codes for CASSQEIGTVHSPLHF.

In this sample, this clone turned up once. V gene TRBV2 combines with J gene TRBJ2-2; perhaps TRBD2 as D (5 bases). The CDR3 runs to 13 residues. The V and J ends lost 2 bases and 6 bases respectively, with 7 bases between them. Germline V lookup: CDR1 SNHLY, CDR2 FYNNEI. The DNA of the CDR3 is TGTGCCAGCAGTGAATGGCGGGCCGGGGAGCTGTTTTTT. As protein: CASSEWRAGELFF. Variable domain in full (rest from reference TRBV2 and TRBJ2-2): EPEVTQTPSHQVTQMGQEVILRCVPISNHLYFYWYRQILGQKVEFLVSFYNNEISEKSEIFDDQFSVERPDGSNFTLKIRSTKLEDSAMYFCASSEWRAGELFFGEGSRLTVL.